The entry below gives a single T cell receptor (beta chain) sequence along with its context. The antigen is undetermined. 60 Vbeta and 13 Jbeta primers were used in PCR. TCRdb keeps only in-frame clones here, not all; method: immunoSEQ multiplex PCR. Among about 150,000 clones listed, roughly 80% were seen once. This entry is derived from a study of cytomegalovirus exposure and HLA in healthy donors. Broader study findings: A missense DCLRE1C variant was associated with V- and J-gene trimming of TCR beta chains in a later analysis, and an independent cohort replicated the association. The authors reported that TCR beta sequences could predict HLA-A and HLA-B alleles. These predictions were accurate for most subjects in the first cohort. Previous analysis showed most TCR beta V segments were productive about 87% or about 30% of the time.

Germline V gene lookup returns CDR1 MNHEY and CDR2 SVGAGI. Trimming removed 5 bases at V and 3 bases at J, with 5 bases between. This CDR3 is 12 amino acids long. Likely unrecorded immune exposures existed in these nominally healthy donors. The sequence came from a man aged 35-49 years in good health and CMV-seropositive. The chain joins TRBV6-5 to TRBJ1-3; no clear D gene. Sequenced: PBMCs. The CDR3 DNA sequence: TGTGCCAGCAGTGAGGTTGGAAACACCATATATTTT. Its protein product is CASSEVGNTIYF.